The clone carrying this TCR beta chain has only a few counts. Germline loops: CDR1 LNHDA, CDR2 SQIVND (reference sequence). This CDR3 spans 16 amino acids. The V end lost 5 bases, the J end lost 0 bases, and 16 bases lay between the germline ends. This sample was included in a study of blood T cells in healthy people across ages. With a J-beta primer mix and a sample-barcoded 5' primer, a second PCR ran about 6 to 11 cycles. MiXCR, applied by TCRdb to the 5' RACE reads, yields one record per CDR3 protein. The table lists approximately 800,000 distinct CDR3 sequences, roughly 25% of them singletons. The sample was also linked to a second study, of T cells of mothers and their children.

This chain links TRBV19 with TRBJ2-5; D is possibly TRBD1 (6 bases). The TCR sequence derives from a boy aged 5-17 years in good health. The sequencing input was blood. The CDR3 protein is CASSAVERGYQETQYF. The CDR3, as DNA: TGTGCCAGTAGTGCCGTGGAGAGGGGGTACCAAGAGACCCAGTACTTC.